This T cell receptor (beta chain) was recovered during a study of cytomegalovirus exposure and HLA in healthy donors (dated by TCRdb to about 2017). Describing the broader study: An earlier analysis of about 560 of the donors reported about 280 Gb of sequence data and around 100 million unique TCR beta sequences obtained from about 180 million T cells. A later genetic analysis used genome-wide SNP genotypes for about 65% of the roughly 670 donors, treating that subset as a discovery cohort. All discovery cohort repertoires had been generated on a single sequencing platform. Roughly five DR-DQ haplotypes were handled as single units for association and clustering, since linkage in the cohort was strong. HLA typing included class I and class II loci at four-digit resolution. Besides the first cohort of roughly 640 subjects, a separate validation cohort made up of 120 different subjects was used. The study combined high-throughput TCR immunosequencing, statistical association of individual TCRs with disease status, and machine learning to predict cytomegalovirus infection status. The number of typed donors differed by locus: 629-630 for A, B, C, DRB1 and DQB1; roughly 510 for DQA1; 606 for DPA1; and some 430 for DPB1. Among the roughly 410 genotyped donors, 75% to 90% belonged to the genetic ancestry cluster associated with self-reported Caucasian donors. An earlier analysis of about 600 of the donors used high-throughput TCR beta sequencing to judge whether each TCR beta V gene segment behaved as functional or pseudogenic. Rather than using new phenotypic data, the later analysis identified candidate immune exposures from TCR beta sequences and from how often those sequences occurred across donors. Using immunosequencing, the study profiled T cell repertoires from approximately 700 subjects and related those repertoires to cytomegalovirus serostatus. To study patterns of TCR occurrence, a later analysis re-analyzed previously published TCR beta repertoires from several hundred donors and added high-resolution HLA genotyping. Across some 400 genotyped donors of the cohort, an average of 235,054 unique TCR beta nucleotide sequences per donor were sequenced, and approximately 17% of those sequences were non-productive. Donor age, sex, ethnicity and CMV serostatus were collected together with the repertoire data. The study aimed to test whether signatures of past pathogen exposure could be identified by cataloging public T cell receptors. About 300 gigabases of sequencing data and tens of millions of unique TCR sequences were included in an early release covering 500 to 750 HLA-typed donors. What the study reported, not specific to this receptor: Only TCR beta chains were sequenced in this cohort, and the absence of alpha or paired-chain data limited detectable features. In a later analysis, several top co-occurrence clusters were reported to appear linked to parvovirus B19, influenza, CMV and Epstein-Barr virus. Correlated functional status among segregating V segments might be attributable to linkage disequilibrium, but an unknown experimental factor could not be ruled out. In a later analysis, TCR association rates were found to vary across HLA loci, with the most associated TCRs seen for DRB1 alleles and the fewest for HLA-C alleles. The study gave a list of 150 to 200 TCR beta chains associated with cytomegalovirus. Compared with equally common non-associated chains, HLA-associated TCR beta chains in a later analysis were more clonally expanded and had lower generation probabilities. Presence/absence analyses assumed roughly uniform sequencing depth across donors, an assumption that may not hold. A group of highly shared sequence variants was considered likely to be a technical artifact of the sequencing pipeline. CMV serostatus was the only immune exposure information available for the cohort. An association between a missense DCLRE1C variant and V-gene and J-gene trimming of TCR beta chains was found in a later genetic analysis and replicated in an independent cohort. A further reported finding was that TCR beta sequences accurately predicted the HLA-A and HLA-B alleles for most subjects in the first cohort. The authors suggested that the approach could potentially be generalized to other disease states and immunological phenotypes. Most TCR sequences were observed very rarely across donors, whereas some public TCRs were present in many individuals. Cytomegalovirus status was reported to be diagnosed by the classifier with high specificity and sensitivity in both the original and validation cohorts. A later analysis found that most CMV-associated TCR beta chains appeared HLA-restricted, with HLA associations seemingly driven largely by CMV exposure. When HLA alleles, especially DR and DQ, strongly co-occurred, attributing TCR associations to individual alleles was difficult. The earlier analysis of around 600 of the donors excluded about 16 rarely observed V segments, including chromosome 9 orphons, because counts were too low. Specific HLA alleles were associated with 15,000 to 20,000 TCR beta sequences at a false discovery rate of 0.05 in a later analysis. A few of the identified cytomegalovirus-associated TCR beta chains were confirmed in vitro to be specific for cytomegalovirus antigens. Because HLA typing was missing for some donors at each locus, association tests included only the typed subset. A later genetic analysis reported fewer N-insertions in productive TCRs among donors in an Asian-associated ancestry cluster than the roughly 620-donor mean. Some IMGT-functional V segments, including TRBV6-2 and TRBV6-3, could not be told apart with the 87-base-pair reads, so those segments were excluded. An earlier analysis of around 600 of the donors showed that most TCR beta V segments appeared in productive rearrangements either about 90% or about 30% of the time, which broadly matched IMGT annotations.

The CDR3 holds 12 amino acids from the cysteine to the phenylalanine. The retained sequence is limited to the CDR3, 36 bases, with the frame set at the first base. CDR1 and CDR2, per the germline V gene, are SGDLS and YYNGEE. The trim is 0 bases for V and 9 bases for J, with a gap of 9 bases between the germline ends. Library creation used the immunoSEQ multiplex PCR assay. A mixture of 60 forward primers for TCR Vbeta segments and 13 reverse primers for TCR Jbeta segments was used in the multiplex PCR. The CDR3 region of rearranged TCR beta genes was amplified from genomic DNA with a multiplex PCR assay. On the Illumina HiSeq System, the amplified TCR beta libraries were sequenced as 87-base-pair reads. Turning to the authors' computational methods: A later analysis counted about 80 million unique TCR beta chains across the 550 to 700 repertoires, and around 9.9 million of these chains were shared by at least two donors. A nearest-neighbor algorithm error-corrected the raw reads and collapsed the reads into unique sequences, merging closely related sequences to remove PCR and sequencing errors. CDR3 sequences were aligned to IMGT reference sequences to assign V, D and J gene segments. For a sequence to be retained, a match of at least six nucleotides to both a V gene segment and a J gene segment was required. A rearrangement was called productive if the CDR3 had no stop codons and remained in frame with V and J, and every other rearrangement was called non-productive. Following IMGT convention, CDR3 was defined as the stretch from the second conserved V-encoded cysteine to the conserved J-encoded phenylalanine. The earlier analysis of about 590 of the donors excluded sequences that lacked an unambiguous match to a single V gene segment. An earlier analysis of almost 600 of the donors classified V segments as functional when productive rearrangements were above 56.7% and as segregating when the standard deviation between donors was above 5%. To diagnose cytomegalovirus status from the catalog of TCR beta chain sequences, a statistical classification framework was built. In a later analysis, V and J genes were assigned by comparing TCR nucleotide sequences against IMGT/GENE-DB human TR gene sequences. Using the TCRdist pipeline, a later analysis assigned CDR3 sequences along with most-parsimonious VDJ recombination scenarios. A later analysis defined each TCR beta chain by its CDR3 amino acid sequence plus V-gene family, and excluded reads lacking a unique V-gene family. To address suspected cross-contamination and a sequencing artifact, a later analysis removed several hundred highly shared, low-generation-probability nucleotide sequences. In a later analysis, a clonal expansion index was calculated for each public chain from normalized within-repertoire ranks of inferred template counts. In a later analysis, generation probabilities were computed using a VDJ recombination model fitted to out-of-frame rearrangements, and the results were checked against IGoR. A later analysis scored TCR-TCR, TCR-HLA and TCR-CMV co-occurrence with hypergeometric tests, applying a repertoire-size bias correction to TCR pairs. In a later analysis, false discovery rates were estimated by permuting HLA or CMV assignments 20 times. In a later analysis, co-occurring TCRs were grouped using DBSCAN, and TCRdist sequence similarity was added for clustering within HLA-allele-positive subsets. Repertoires with fewer than 30,000 or more than 120,000 public chains, plus five repertoires with anomalous nucleotide sharing, were excluded from co-occurrence clustering. TCRdb's version of the immuneACCESS table is confined to in-frame rearrangements and falls short of the full clone set. An unresolved V gene accounts for under half of the shortfall where checked; the remainder is of unknown origin. D and trimming come from the DNA, and the V and J calls and clone size come from that table. The sample has about 89,000 clones on record, under 80% of them singletons. The biggest ten clones account for 1.2% to 1.5% of the sample.

As to this clone: Which antigen it targets is not known. Qualities for individual bases were not recorded, and no much larger clone is one base off.

The cohort consisted of hundreds of healthy bone marrow donors. Cohort members were all nominally healthy when sampled, although unrecorded immune exposures were likely present. The donor was CMV seronegative and was included in the group of a few hundred seronegative cohort members. Each donor provided a peripheral blood sample, and peripheral blood mononuclear cells were used for TCR beta sequencing. Genomic DNA extraction from the blood cell samples was performed with the Qiagen DNeasy Blood Extraction Kit. The clonotype was recovered from a male donor in good health and CMV-seronegative. This sequence uses TRBV9 and TRBJ1-1; a tentative D call is TRBD1 (6 bases match). The sample consisted of PBMCs. The DNA sequence reads TGTGCCAGCAGCGTAGATCAGGGGAAAGCTTTCTTT. Its coded protein is CASSVDQGKAFF.